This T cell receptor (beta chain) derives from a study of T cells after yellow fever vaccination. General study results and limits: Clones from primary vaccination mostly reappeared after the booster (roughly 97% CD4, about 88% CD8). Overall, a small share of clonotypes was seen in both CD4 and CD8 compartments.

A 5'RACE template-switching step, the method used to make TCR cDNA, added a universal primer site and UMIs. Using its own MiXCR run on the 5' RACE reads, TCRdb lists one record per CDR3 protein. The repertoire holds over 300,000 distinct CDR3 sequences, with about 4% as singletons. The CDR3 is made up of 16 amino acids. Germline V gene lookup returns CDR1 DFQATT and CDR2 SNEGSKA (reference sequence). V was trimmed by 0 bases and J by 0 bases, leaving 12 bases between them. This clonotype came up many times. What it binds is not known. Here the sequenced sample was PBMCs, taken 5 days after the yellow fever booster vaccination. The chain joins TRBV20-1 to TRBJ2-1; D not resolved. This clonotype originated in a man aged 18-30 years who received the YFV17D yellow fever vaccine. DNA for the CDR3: TGCAGTGCTAGAGAGAACAGTAAAAGCTCCTACAATGAGCAGTTCTTC. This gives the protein CSARENSKSSYNEQFF.